The rows below give T cell receptor beta chains drawn from one sample of a study of blood T cell repertoires in COVID-19. This table comes from immunoSEQ multiplex PCR, and its TCRdb copy is limited to in-frame clones, with some not included. The sample carries more than 300,000 clones, roughly 88% recorded once. Sequenced sample: peripheral blood. The receptors were sampled from a woman in her twenties or thirties with COVID-19, enrolled during active disease. CDR3s include the opening cysteine and the closing phenylalanine or tryptophan. Each record gives: J gene, V gene, CDR3 protein.

j_call: TRBJ2-1; v_call: TRBV10-3; cdr3_aa: CAISDATGGGDSSYNEQFF
j_call: TRBJ1-1; v_call: TRBV5-4; cdr3_aa: CASSSPLRTEAFF
j_call: TRBJ2-3; v_call: TRBV5-6; cdr3_aa: CASSPTLTGTDTQYF
j_call: TRBJ2-3; v_call: TRBV6-5; cdr3_aa: CASGTSPWDTQYF
j_call: TRBJ2-1; v_call: TRBV6-1; cdr3_aa: CASSEAAGTSGGGVHHNEQFF
j_call: TRBJ1-3; v_call: TRBV6-6; cdr3_aa: CASRQTGILNTIYF
j_call: TRBJ2-4; v_call: TRBV3-1/TRBV3-2; cdr3_aa: CASSQDLAGLAKNIQYF
j_call: TRBJ2-1; v_call: TRBV4-2; cdr3_aa: CASSQEGRVDEQFF
j_call: TRBJ2-1; v_call: TRBV25-1; cdr3_aa: CASTRGFGNEQFF
j_call: TRBJ1-3; v_call: TRBV6-1; cdr3_aa: CASSDRGASGNTIYF
j_call: TRBJ1-2; v_call: TRBV7-9; cdr3_aa: CASSLGGYHGYTF
j_call: TRBJ2-3; v_call: TRBV3-1/TRBV3-2; cdr3_aa: CASSFRGGSTDTQYF
j_call: TRBJ2-2; v_call: TRBV10-3; cdr3_aa: CAISDPGIAGELFF
j_call: TRBJ1-2; v_call: TRBV7-9; cdr3_aa: CASSLGGNGYTF
j_call: TRBJ1-6; v_call: TRBV4-3; cdr3_aa: CASSQRGGPYNSPLHF
j_call: TRBJ1-2; v_call: TRBV13; cdr3_aa: CASSQGHTNYGYTF
j_call: TRBJ1-2; v_call: TRBV7-9; cdr3_aa: CASRTGANYGYTF
j_call: TRBJ1-1; v_call: TRBV29-1; cdr3_aa: CSVRGIGGSRTEAFF
j_call: TRBJ2-1; v_call: TRBV27; cdr3_aa: CASSLPSTGYNEQFF
j_call: TRBJ1-2; v_call: TRBV6-5; cdr3_aa: CASSQGNYGYTF
j_call: TRBJ1-2; v_call: TRBV6-5; cdr3_aa: CASRTGGVNGYTF
j_call: TRBJ2-1; v_call: TRBV10-3; cdr3_aa: CAISDSGGPYNEQFF
j_call: TRBJ1-2; v_call: TRBV3-1/TRBV3-2; cdr3_aa: CASSLPGLSIIGGYTF
j_call: TRBJ1-1; v_call: TRBV5-8; cdr3_aa: CASSAGFMNTEAFF
j_call: TRBJ1-3; v_call: TRBV11-3; cdr3_aa: CASAGEGGGNTIYF
j_call: TRBJ2-1; v_call: TRBV7-6; cdr3_aa: CASSSGGGFYNEQFF
j_call: TRBJ1-2; v_call: TRBV19; cdr3_aa: CASSIRQAGTGYTF
j_call: TRBJ2-3; v_call: TRBV15; cdr3_aa: CATSRDTSTDTQYF
j_call: TRBJ2-7; v_call: TRBV30; cdr3_aa: CAWSGTGPIEQYF
j_call: TRBJ1-6; v_call: TRBV11-3; cdr3_aa: CASSFLGTGNSPLHF
j_call: TRBJ2-5; v_call: TRBV6-1; cdr3_aa: CASSDVWSGRETQYF
j_call: TRBJ1-3; v_call: TRBV7-8; cdr3_aa: CASSYTGTANSGNTIYF
j_call: TRBJ2-1; v_call: TRBV4-1; cdr3_aa: CASSHTTGEQFF
j_call: TRBJ1-4; v_call: TRBV7-8; cdr3_aa: CASSLGSLARPEKLFF
j_call: TRBJ2-7; v_call: TRBV7-8; cdr3_aa: CASSPLLGRGAGDEQYF
j_call: TRBJ2-1; v_call: TRBV27; cdr3_aa: CASSPLASGDYNEQFF
j_call: TRBJ1-1; v_call: TRBV5-5; cdr3_aa: CASSPGTEAFF
j_call: TRBJ1-1; v_call: TRBV6-2/TRBV6-3; cdr3_aa: CASSPNLNRAGWIAFF
j_call: TRBJ2-6; v_call: TRBV28; cdr3_aa: CASSFRGSGANVLTF
j_call: TRBJ2-1; v_call: TRBV19; cdr3_aa: CASSRGQTYNEQFF
j_call: TRBJ2-4; v_call: TRBV5-5; cdr3_aa: CASSLSLAAKNIQYF
j_call: TRBJ2-1; v_call: TRBV15; cdr3_aa: CATSRDQRGPGYEQFF
j_call: TRBJ1-1; v_call: TRBV3-1/TRBV3-2; cdr3_aa: CASSPPGTGGPTEAFF
j_call: TRBJ1-4; v_call: TRBV4-1; cdr3_aa: CASSQSRGTGNEKLFF
j_call: TRBJ1-1; v_call: TRBV30; cdr3_aa: CAWTTGVTEAFF